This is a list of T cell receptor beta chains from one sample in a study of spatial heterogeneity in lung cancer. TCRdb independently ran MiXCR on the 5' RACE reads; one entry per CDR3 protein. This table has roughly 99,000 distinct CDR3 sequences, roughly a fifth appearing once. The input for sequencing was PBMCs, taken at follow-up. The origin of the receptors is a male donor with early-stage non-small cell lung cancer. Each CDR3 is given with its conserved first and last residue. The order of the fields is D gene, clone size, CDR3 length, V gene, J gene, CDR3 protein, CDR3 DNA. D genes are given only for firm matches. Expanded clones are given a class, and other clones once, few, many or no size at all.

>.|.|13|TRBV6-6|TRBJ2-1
CASSYSEANEQFF
TGTGCCAGCAGTTACTCCGAGGCAAATGAGCAGTTCTTC
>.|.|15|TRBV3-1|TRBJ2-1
CASSQGGTFYNEQFF
TGTGCCAGCAGCCAGGGGGGAACCTTCTACAATGAGCAGTTCTTC
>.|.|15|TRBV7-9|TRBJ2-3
CASSILLGQTDTQYF
TGTGCCAGCAGCATACTTCTGGGACAAACAGATACGCAGTATTTT
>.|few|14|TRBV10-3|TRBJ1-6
CAISRGGDDSPLHF
TGTGCCATCAGCCGCGGGGGCGACGATTCACCCCTCCACTTT
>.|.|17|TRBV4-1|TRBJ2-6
CASSQALSASGANVLTF
TGCGCCAGCAGCCAAGCATTATCCGCCTCTGGGGCCAACGTCCTGACTTTC
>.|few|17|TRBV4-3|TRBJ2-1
CASSQDRRRAISNEQFF
TGCGCCAGCAGCCAAGATAGGCGGCGGGCGATCTCCAATGAGCAGTTCTTC
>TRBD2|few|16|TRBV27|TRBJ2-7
CASSLNGRAVFYEQYF
TGTGCCAGCAGTTTAAATGGGAGGGCGGTCTTCTACGAGCAGTACTTC
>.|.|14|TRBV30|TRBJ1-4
CAWEPGPVKEKLFF
TGTGCCTGGGAACCGGGACCGGTAAAGGAAAAACTGTTTTTT
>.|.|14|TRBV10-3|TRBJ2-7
CAISPGTHPYEQYF
TGTGCCATCAGCCCAGGAACACATCCCTACGAGCAGTACTTC
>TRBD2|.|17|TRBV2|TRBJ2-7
CASRFLTGTSGSHEQYF
TGTGCCAGCAGATTCTTGACCGGGACTAGCGGTTCCCACGAGCAGTACTTC
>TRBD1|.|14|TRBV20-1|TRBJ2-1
CSAETGWGYNEQFF
TGCAGTGCGGAGACAGGGTGGGGATACAATGAGCAGTTCTTC
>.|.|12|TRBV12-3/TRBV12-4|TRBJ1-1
CASTPGTTEAFF
TGTGCCAGCACCCCCGGGACGACTGAAGCTTTCTTT
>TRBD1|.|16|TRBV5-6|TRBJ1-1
CASSPDRGRVYTEAFF
TGTGCCAGCAGTCCCGACAGGGGGCGTGTGTACACTGAAGCTTTCTTT
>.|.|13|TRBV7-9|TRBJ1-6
CASSPTANSPLHF
TGTGCCAGCAGCCCGACTGCAAATTCACCCCTCCACTTT
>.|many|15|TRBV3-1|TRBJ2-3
CASSPRTAGEDTQYF
TGTGCCAGCAGCCCTCGGACCGCCGGAGAAGATACGCAGTATTTT
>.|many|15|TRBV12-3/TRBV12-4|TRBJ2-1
CASSVGTLGVNEQFF
TGTGCCAGCAGCGTAGGGACTCTAGGGGTGAATGAGCAGTTCTTC
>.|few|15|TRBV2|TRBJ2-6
CASSLSISGANVLTF
TGTGCCAGCAGTCTCAGTATCTCTGGGGCCAACGTCCTGACTTTC
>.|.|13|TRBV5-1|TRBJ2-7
CASSLSSIGEQYF
TGCGCCAGCAGCTTAAGCAGCATCGGCGAGCAGTACTTC
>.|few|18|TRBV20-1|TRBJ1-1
CSARDRGGRRSGNTEAFF
TGCAGTGCTAGAGATCGGGGAGGACGTCGATCGGGGAACACTGAAGCTTTCTTT
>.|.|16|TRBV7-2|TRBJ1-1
CASSPQSSQGRYEAFF
TGTGCCAGCAGCCCCCAGAGCAGTCAGGGCCGTTATGAAGCTTTCTTT
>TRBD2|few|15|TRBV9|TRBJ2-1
CASSVAAGARDEQFF
TGTGCCAGCAGCGTAGCTGCGGGAGCGCGCGATGAGCAGTTCTTC
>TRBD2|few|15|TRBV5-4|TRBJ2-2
CASSLAGGLTGELFF
TGTGCCAGCAGTCTAGCGGGGGGCCTCACCGGGGAGCTGTTTTTT
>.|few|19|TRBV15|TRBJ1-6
CATSLHLDGLFSGSSPLHF
TGTGCCACCAGCCTACACCTGGACGGCCTCTTTTCCGGTTCTTCACCCCTCCACTTT
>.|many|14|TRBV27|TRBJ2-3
CASSLTVPTDTQYF
TGTGCCAGCAGTTTGACGGTGCCTACAGATACGCAGTATTTT
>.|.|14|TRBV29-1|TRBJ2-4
CSVEQGNGGEAQYF
TGCAGCGTGGAACAGGGGAACGGAGGGGAGGCTCAGTACTTC